This TCR beta chain was retrieved from a study of T-cell memory formation after mild COVID-19. Broader study findings: Second-wave clones reaching peak frequency on day 37 lacked confirmed SARS-CoV-2 specificity.

TCRdb re-analysed the 5' RACE reads in MiXCR, keeping a single row per CDR3 protein. The sample gives some 130,000 distinct CDR3 sequences, over 15% of which show up once; roughly 5.3% is in the top ten. This clonotype was seen more than once but under ten times. Its target is unknown. J gave up 4 bases and V 1 base, and 7 bases lay outside the gene matches. CDR3 size: 16 residues. The specimen was PBMCs or a T cell subset sorted from them (not recorded which). The chain carries TRBV12-3 or TRBV12-4 and TRBJ2-3; TRBD1 aligns across 8 bases. This clonotype was sampled from a man aged 18 to 30 who had mild COVID-19 (a few samples of this study predate the infection). Cell type and time point are not known. The CDR3 sequence is CASSLGDRGLPDTQYF. Written as DNA, the CDR3 is TGTGCCAGCAGTTTAGGCGACAGGGGTTTGCCAGATACGCAGTATTTT.